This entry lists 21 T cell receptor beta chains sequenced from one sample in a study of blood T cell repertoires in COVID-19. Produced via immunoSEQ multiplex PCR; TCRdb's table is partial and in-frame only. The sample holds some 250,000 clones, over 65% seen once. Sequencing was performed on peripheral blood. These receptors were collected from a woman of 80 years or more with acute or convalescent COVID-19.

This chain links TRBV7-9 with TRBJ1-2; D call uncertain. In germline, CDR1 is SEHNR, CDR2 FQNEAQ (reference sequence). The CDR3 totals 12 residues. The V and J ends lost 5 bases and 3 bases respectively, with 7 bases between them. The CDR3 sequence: CASSIVDYGYTF. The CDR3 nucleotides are TGTGCCAGCAGCATAGTAGACTATGGCTACACCTTC.

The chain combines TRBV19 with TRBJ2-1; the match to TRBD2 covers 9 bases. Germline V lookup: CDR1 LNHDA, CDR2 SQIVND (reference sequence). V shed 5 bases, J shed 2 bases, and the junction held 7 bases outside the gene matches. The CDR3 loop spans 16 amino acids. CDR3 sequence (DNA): TGTGCCAGTAGTGCCCTTAGCGGGGGCGCCTACAATGAGCAGTTCTTC. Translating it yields CASSALSGGAYNEQFF.

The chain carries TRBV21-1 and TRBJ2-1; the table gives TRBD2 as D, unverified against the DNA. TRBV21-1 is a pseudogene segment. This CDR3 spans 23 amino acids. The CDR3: CASSKALQVRASGRYPSYNEQFF. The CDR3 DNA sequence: TGTGCCAGCAGCAAAGCGCTTCAGGTTCGGGCTAGCGGGAGGTACCCCTCCTACAATGAGCAGTTCTTC.

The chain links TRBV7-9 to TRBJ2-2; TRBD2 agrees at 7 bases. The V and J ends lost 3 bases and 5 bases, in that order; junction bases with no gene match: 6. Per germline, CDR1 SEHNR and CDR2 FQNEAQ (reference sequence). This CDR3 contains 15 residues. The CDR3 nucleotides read TGTGCCAGCAGCTTCGTACTAGCGAGGACCGGGGAGCTGTTTTTT. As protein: CASSFVLARTGELFF.

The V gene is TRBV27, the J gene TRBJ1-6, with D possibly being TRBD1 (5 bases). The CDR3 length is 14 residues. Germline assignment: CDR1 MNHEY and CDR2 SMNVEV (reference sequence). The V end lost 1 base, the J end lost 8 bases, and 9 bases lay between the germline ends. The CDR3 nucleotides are TGTGCCAGCAGTTTATTTCGGGGGGATTCACCCCTCCACTTT. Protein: CASSLFRGDSPLHF.

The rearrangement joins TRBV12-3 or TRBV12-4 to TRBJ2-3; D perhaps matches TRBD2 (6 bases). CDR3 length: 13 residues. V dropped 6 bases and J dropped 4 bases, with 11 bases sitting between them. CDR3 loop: CASRELASDTQYF. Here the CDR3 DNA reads TGTGCCAGCAGAGAACTAGCTTCAGATACGCAGTATTTT.

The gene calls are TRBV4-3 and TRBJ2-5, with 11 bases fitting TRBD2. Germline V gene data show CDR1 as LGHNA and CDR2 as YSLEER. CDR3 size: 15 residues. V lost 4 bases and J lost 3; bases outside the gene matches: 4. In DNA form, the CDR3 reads TGCGCCAGCAGCCGGATAGCGGGGGGGAAAGAGACCCAGTACTTC. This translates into CASSRIAGGKETQYF.

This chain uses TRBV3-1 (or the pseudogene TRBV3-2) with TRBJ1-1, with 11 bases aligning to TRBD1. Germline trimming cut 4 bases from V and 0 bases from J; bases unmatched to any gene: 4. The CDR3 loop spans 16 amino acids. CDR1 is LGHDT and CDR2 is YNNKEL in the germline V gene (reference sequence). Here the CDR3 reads CASSPRDRGVNTEAFF. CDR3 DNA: TGTGCCAGCAGCCCCCGGGACAGGGGGGTGAACACTGAAGCTTTCTTT.

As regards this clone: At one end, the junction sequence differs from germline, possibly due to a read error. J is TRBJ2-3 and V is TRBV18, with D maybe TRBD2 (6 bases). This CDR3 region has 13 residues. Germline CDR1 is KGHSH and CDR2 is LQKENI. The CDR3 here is CASSPGSGDLLNF. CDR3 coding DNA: TGTGCCAGCTCACCAGGTTCGGGGGACTTGCTTAATTTT.

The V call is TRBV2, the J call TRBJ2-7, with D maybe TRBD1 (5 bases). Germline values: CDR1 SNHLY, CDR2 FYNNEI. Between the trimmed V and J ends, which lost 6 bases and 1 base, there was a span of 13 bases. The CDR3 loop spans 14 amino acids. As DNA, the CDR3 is TGTGCCAGCAGGCCACGACAGATTTCCTACGAGCAGTACTTC. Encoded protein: CASRPRQISYEQYF.

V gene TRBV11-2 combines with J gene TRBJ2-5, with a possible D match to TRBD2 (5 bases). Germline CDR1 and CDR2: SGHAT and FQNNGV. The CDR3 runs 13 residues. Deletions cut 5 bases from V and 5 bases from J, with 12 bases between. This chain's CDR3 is CASSPSSGETQYF. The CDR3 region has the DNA TGTGCCAGCAGCCCTAGCTCCGGGGAGACCCAGTACTTC.

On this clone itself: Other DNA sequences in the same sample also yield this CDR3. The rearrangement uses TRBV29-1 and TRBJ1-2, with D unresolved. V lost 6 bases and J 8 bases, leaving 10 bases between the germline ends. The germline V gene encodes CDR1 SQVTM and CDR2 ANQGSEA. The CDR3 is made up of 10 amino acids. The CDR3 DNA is TGCAGCGTCCCCGAGGGCGGCTACACCTTC. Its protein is CSVPEGGYTF. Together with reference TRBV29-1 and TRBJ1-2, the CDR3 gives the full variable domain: SAVISQKPSRDICQRGTSLTIQCQVDSQVTMMFWYRQQPGQSLTLIATANQGSEATYESGFVIDKFPISRPNLTFSTLTVSNMSPEDSSIYLCSVPEGGYTFGSGTRLTVV.

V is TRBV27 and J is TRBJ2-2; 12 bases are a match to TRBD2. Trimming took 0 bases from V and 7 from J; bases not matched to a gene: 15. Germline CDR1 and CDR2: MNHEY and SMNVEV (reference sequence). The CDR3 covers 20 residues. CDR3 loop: CASSLSYWRTSGEIGGELFF. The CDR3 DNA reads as TGTGCCAGCAGTTTATCATACTGGAGGACTAGCGGGGAGATTGGCGGGGAGCTGTTTTTT.

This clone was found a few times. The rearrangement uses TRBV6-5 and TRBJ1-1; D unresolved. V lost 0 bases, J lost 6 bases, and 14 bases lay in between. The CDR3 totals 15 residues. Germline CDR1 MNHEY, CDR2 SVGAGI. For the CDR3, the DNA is TGTGCCAGCAGTTACTCGAAAGGCGACGGAGCTGAAGCTTTCTTT. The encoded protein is CASSYSKGDGAEAFF.

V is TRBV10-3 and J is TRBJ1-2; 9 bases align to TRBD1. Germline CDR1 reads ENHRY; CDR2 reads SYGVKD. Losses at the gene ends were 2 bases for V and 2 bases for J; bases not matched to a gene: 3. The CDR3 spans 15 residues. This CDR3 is CAISEPGQGNYGYTF. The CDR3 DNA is TGTGCCATCAGTGAGCCCGGACAGGGGAACTATGGCTACACCTTC.

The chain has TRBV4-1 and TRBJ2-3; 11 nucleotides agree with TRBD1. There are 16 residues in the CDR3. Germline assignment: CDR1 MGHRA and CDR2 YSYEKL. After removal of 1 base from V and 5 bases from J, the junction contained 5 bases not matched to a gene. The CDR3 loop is CASSQVDRGLGDTQYF. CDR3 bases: TGCGCCAGCAGCCAAGTGGACAGGGGGCTTGGAGATACGCAGTATTTT.

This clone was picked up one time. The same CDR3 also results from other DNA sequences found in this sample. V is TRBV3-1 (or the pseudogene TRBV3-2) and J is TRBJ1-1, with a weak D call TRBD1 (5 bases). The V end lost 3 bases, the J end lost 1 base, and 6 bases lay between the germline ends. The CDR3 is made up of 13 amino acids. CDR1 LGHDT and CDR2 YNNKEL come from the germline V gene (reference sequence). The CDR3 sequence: CASSQGGNTEAFF. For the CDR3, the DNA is TGTGCCAGCAGCCAGGGGGGGAACACTGAAGCTTTCTTT.

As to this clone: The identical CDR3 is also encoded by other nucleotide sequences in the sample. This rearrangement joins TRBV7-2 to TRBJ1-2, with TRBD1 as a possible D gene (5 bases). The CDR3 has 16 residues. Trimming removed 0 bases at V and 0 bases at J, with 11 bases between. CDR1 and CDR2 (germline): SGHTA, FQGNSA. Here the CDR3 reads CASSLATTGANYGYTF. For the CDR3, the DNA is TGTGCCAGCAGCTTAGCTACTACAGGAGCTAACTATGGCTACACCTTC.

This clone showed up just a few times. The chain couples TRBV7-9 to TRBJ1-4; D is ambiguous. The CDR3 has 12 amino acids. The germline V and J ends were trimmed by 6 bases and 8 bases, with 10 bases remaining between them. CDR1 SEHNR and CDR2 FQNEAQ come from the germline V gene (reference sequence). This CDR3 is CASSLGAEKLFF. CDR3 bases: TGTGCCAGCAGTCTGGGAGCCGAAAAACTGTTTTTT. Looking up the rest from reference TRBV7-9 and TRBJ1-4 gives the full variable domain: DTGVSQNPRHKITKRGQNVTFRCDPISEHNRLYWYRQTLGQGPEFLTYFQNEAQLEKSRLLSDRFSAERPKGSFSTLEIQRTEQGDSAMYLCASSLGAEKLFFGSGTQLSVL.

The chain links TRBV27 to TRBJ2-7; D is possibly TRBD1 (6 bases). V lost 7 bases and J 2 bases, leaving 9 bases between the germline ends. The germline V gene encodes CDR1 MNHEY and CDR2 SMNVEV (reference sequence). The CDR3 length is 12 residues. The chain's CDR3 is CASKGQTYEQYF. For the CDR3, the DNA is TGTGCCAGCAAGGGACAAACCTACGAGCAGTACTTC.

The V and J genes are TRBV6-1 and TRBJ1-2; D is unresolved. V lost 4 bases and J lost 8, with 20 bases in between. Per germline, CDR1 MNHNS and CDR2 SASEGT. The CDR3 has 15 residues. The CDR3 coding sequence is TGTGCCAGCAGTGGTTCGACTCTCTCTAAAGGAGGCTACACCTTC. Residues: CASSGSTLSKGGYTF.